The present T cell receptor (beta chain) was sequenced within a study of cytotoxic CD8 clonotypes in ibrutinib-treated CLL. In the study overall: Productive templates averaged about 230,000 per sample, and productive rearrangements 94,082.

Study-level points and caveats: Clonality went up at the time of ibrutinib response, stayed stable in sustained remission, and later dropped back toward its baseline level at progression.

A 1 in 200,000 to 1 in 1 million T cell depth was the sequencing target. Only in-frame clones appear in the TCRdb table, and some are missing; sequencing was by immunoSEQ multiplex PCR. The profile covers approximately 40,000 clones, with under 80% appearing a single time and around a tenth taken by the ten largest. This clone was picked up one time. The target antigen is unknown. The germline gives CDR1 SGHTA, CDR2 FQGNSA. The CDR3 spans 17 residues. V was pared by 1 base and J by 0 bases, with 10 bases between. Genomic DNA for TCR beta libraries, 1.5 to 2 micrograms, came from cryopreserved PBMCs. The rearrangement joins TRBV7-2 to TRBJ2-6, with D perhaps TRBD2 (5 bases). The sequencing here drew on PBMCs, taken at disease progression, from a patient treated with ibrutinib. The receptor was isolated from a human donor with chronic lymphocytic leukemia. The CDR3 protein is CASSLVGGGSGANVLTF. CDR3 bases: TGTGCCAGCAGCTTAGTGGGCGGAGGCTCTGGGGCCAACGTCCTGACTTTC.